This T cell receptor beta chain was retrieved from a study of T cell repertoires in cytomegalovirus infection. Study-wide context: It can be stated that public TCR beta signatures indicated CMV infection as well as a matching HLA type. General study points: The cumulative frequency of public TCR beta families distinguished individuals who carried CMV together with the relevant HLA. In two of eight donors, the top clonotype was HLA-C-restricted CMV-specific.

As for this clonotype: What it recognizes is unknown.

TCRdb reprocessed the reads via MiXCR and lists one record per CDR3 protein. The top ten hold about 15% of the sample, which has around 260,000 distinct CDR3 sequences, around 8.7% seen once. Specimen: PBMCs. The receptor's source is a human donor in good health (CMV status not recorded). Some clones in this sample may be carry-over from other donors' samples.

CDR3 sequence reads: CASSLEVMGLGEQYF. Here the CDR3 DNA reads TGTGCCAGCAGCTTAGAAGTAATGGGGTTAGGCGAGCAGTACTTC. The chain has TRBV7-2 and TRBJ2-7; D is unresolved. CDR3 size: 15 residues. The germline V and J ends were trimmed by 1 base and 6 bases, with 16 bases remaining between them. Germline CDR1 is SGHTA and CDR2 is FQGNSA.